The rows below give T cell receptor beta chains drawn from one sample of a study of response to subunit inactivated influenza vaccine. MiXCR, run by TCRdb on the RT-PCR reads, gives a single entry per CDR3 protein. Of about 540,000 distinct CDR3 sequences in the sample, approximately 14% were seen once. Sequencing was performed on PBMCs from blood, taken less than 13 days after vaccination. These receptors were obtained from a man over 45 who received an inactivated influenza vaccine. Both conserved end residues are part of each CDR3. Each record gives: CDR3 protein, CDR3 DNA, clone size, J gene, V gene, D gene. The D gene is left open where the match is weak. Size values are once, few and many counts, or a class for expanded clones, and some rows have none.

CASSLYFGPGELFF	TGTGCCAGCAGCCTTTACTTTGGACCCGGGGAGCTGTTTTTT	-	TRBJ2-2	TRBV9	-
CASSQVSERYAFF	TGTGCCAGCAGCCAAGTGTCGGAGCGATATGCTTTCTTT	few	TRBJ1-1	TRBV3-1	-
CASSYRPLGSGGSYNEQFF	TGTGCCAGCAGTTACCGGCCATTAGGCTCAGGGGGCTCCTACAATGAGCAGTTCTTC	-	TRBJ2-1	TRBV6-2/TRBV6-3	TRBD1
CASSLAAGARTGELFF	TGTGCCAGCAGCTTAGCAGCGGGGGCCAGAACCGGGGAGCTGTTTTTT	-	TRBJ2-2	TRBV7-2	TRBD2
CASSWTDYGYTF	TGTGCCAGCAGTTGGACTGACTATGGCTACACCTTC	few	TRBJ1-2	TRBV6-2/TRBV6-3	-
CASSSAGALYEQYF	TGTGCCAGCAGTTCAGCGGGAGCCCTCTACGAGCAGTACTTC	-	TRBJ2-7	TRBV28	TRBD2
CASSSVGLAGGNTGELFF	TGTGCCAGCAGTTCCGTAGGACTAGCGGGGGGGAACACCGGGGAGCTGTTTTTT	few	TRBJ2-2	TRBV12-3/TRBV12-4	TRBD2
CAWSLGTGVHEQYF	TGTGCCTGGAGTCTGGGGACAGGGGTCCACGAGCAGTACTTC	-	TRBJ2-7	TRBV30	TRBD1
CASNRQGKTQYF	TGTGCCAGCAACCGACAGGGGAAGACCCAGTACTTC	few	TRBJ2-5	TRBV6-5	TRBD1
CASSLERPGGGDEQYF	TGCGCCAGCAGCTTGGAACGTCCAGGGGGCGGCGACGAGCAGTACTTC	-	TRBJ2-7	TRBV5-1	TRBD1
CASSLTWGDGYTF	TGTGCCAGCAGCCTAACGTGGGGCGATGGCTACACCTTC	few	TRBJ1-2	TRBV12-3/TRBV12-4	-
CASSQPGQGAPNEQFF	TGTGCCAGCAGCCAGCCCGGACAGGGGGCGCCTAATGAGCAGTTCTTC	few	TRBJ2-1	TRBV3-1	TRBD1
CASKGLGANYGYTF	TGCGCCAGCAAAGGGCTTGGGGCTAACTATGGCTACACCTTC	-	TRBJ1-2	TRBV5-1	-
CATSDYGGRGTDTQYF	TGTGCCACCAGTGATTACGGAGGTCGGGGCACAGATACGCAGTATTTT	-	TRBJ2-3	TRBV24-1	-
CASSRTGGPEAFF	TGTGCCAGCAGCCGAACAGGGGGTCCTGAAGCTTTCTTT	-	TRBJ1-1	TRBV3-1	TRBD1
CASSLTEGSSTDTQYF	TGTGCCAGCAGCCTCACAGAGGGGTCTAGCACAGATACGCAGTATTTT	-	TRBJ2-3	TRBV4-2	-
CASSKFRGQGNTYTQYF	TGTGCCAGCAGTAAATTCAGGGGACAGGGGAACACTTATACGCAGTATTTT	few	TRBJ2-3	TRBV27	TRBD1
CASSVEVAGGLDETQYF	TGTGCCAGCAGTGTAGAGGTAGCGGGGGGACTCGACGAGACCCAGTACTTC	-	TRBJ2-5	TRBV6-1	TRBD2
CASSLGGGRNYGYTF	TGTGCCAGCAGCTTGGGCGGGGGTCGTAACTATGGCTACACCTTC	few	TRBJ1-2	TRBV5-6	-
CASSPLPGQGQETQYF	TGTGCCAGCAGCCCTCTACCTGGACAGGGGCAGGAGACCCAGTACTTC	-	TRBJ2-5	TRBV7-9	TRBD1
CSARVRVVGTDTQYF	TGCAGTGCTAGAGTGCGGGTCGTAGGCACAGATACGCAGTATTTT	-	TRBJ2-3	TRBV20-1	-
CSVLNQDRISYEQYF	TGCAGTGTTCTTAACCAGGACAGGATATCCTACGAGCAGTACTTC	-	TRBJ2-7	TRBV20-1	TRBD1
CASSPDRGVQYF	TGTGCCAGCAGTCCCGACAGGGGGGTGCAGTATTTT	-	TRBJ2-3	TRBV2	TRBD1
CSARDGNRDNSPLHF	TGCAGTGCTAGAGATGGGAACAGGGATAATTCACCCCTCCACTTT	-	TRBJ1-6	TRBV20-1	-
CASSLGGAEDNSPLHF	TGTGCCAGCAGTTTAGGCGGGGCCGAGGATAATTCACCCCTCCACTTT	many	TRBJ1-6	TRBV12-3/TRBV12-4	-